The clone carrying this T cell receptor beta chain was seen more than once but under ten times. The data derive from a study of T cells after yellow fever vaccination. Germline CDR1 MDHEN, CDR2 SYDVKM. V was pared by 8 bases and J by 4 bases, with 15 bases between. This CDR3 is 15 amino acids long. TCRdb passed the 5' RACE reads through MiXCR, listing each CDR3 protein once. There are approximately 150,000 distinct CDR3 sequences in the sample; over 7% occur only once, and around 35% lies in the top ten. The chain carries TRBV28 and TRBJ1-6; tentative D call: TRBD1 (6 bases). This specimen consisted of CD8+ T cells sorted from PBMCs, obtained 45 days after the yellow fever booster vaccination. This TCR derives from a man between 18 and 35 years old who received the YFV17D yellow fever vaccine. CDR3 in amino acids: CASGNQGFYNSPLHF. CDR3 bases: TGTGCCAGCGGGAATCAGGGGTTTTATAATTCACCCCTCCACTTT.